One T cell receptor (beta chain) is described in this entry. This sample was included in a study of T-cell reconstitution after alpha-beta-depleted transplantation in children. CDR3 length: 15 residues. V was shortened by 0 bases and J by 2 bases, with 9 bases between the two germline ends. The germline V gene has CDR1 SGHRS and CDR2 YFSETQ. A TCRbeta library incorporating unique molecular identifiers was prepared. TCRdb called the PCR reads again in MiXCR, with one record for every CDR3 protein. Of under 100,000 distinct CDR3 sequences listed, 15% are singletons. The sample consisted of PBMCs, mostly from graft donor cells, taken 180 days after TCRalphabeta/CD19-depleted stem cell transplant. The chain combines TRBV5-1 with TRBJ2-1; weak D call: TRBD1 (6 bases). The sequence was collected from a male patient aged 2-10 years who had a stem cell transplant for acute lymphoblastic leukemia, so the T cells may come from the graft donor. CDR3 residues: CASSLGAGAYNEQFF. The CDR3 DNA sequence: TGCGCCAGCAGCTTGGGCGCAGGGGCCTACAATGAGCAGTTCTTC.